These T cell receptor beta chains were read from a single sample in a study of T cell repertoires in cytomegalovirus infection. TCRdb fed the reads into MiXCR, producing one record per CDR3 protein. The table records approximately 180,000 distinct CDR3 sequences, 7.5% to 10% of them present only once. The sequenced sample consisted of PBMCs. These TCRs come from a human donor in good health (CMV status not recorded). Some clones in this sample may be carry-over from other donors' samples. CDR3s include the opening cysteine and the closing phenylalanine or tryptophan. D genes are given only for firm matches. Expanded clones are given a class, and other clones once, few, many or no size at all.

>TRBJ2-7|few|TRBV30|NA
CAWNSDSYEQYF
TGTGCCTGGAATAGCGACTCCTACGAGCAGTACTTC
>TRBJ2-1|many|TRBV20-1|NA
CSARDRGSPGFYNEQFF
TGCAGTGCTAGAGATCGGGGCTCCCCGGGATTCTACAATGAGCAGTTCTTC
>TRBJ1-1|many|TRBV6-2/TRBV6-3|NA
CASIPSGAREAFF
TGTGCCAGCATCCCGTCGGGGGCTCGTGAAGCTTTCTTT
>TRBJ2-1|many|TRBV7-9|TRBD2
CASSIIAGGTYNEQFF
TGTGCCAGCAGCATAATAGCGGGAGGAACCTACAATGAGCAGTTCTTC
>TRBJ2-2|NA|TRBV7-9|NA
CASSLRVLRPPGTGELFF
TGTGCCAGCAGCTTACGGGTCCTGCGTCCCCCCGGCACCGGGGAGCTGTTTTTT
>TRBJ1-5|NA|TRBV28|NA
CASSLRNYRVTSNQPQHF
TGTGCCAGCAGTTTACGGAATTACAGGGTAACTAGCAATCAGCCCCAGCATTTT
>TRBJ1-2|many|TRBV15|TRBD1
CATSSGRGGHYGYTF
TGTGCCACCAGCTCAGGGAGAGGGGGCCACTATGGCTACACCTTC
>TRBJ1-1|few|TRBV20-1|TRBD1
CSASTGGFDTEAFF
TGCAGTGCTAGTACAGGGGGCTTTGACACTGAAGCTTTCTTT
>TRBJ1-5|many|TRBV28|NA
CASSYAGRRNQPQHF
TGTGCCAGCAGCTACGCGGGGCGGCGCAATCAGCCCCAGCATTTT
>TRBJ2-2|few|TRBV28|TRBD1
CASSLDRDGGELFF
TGTGCCAGCAGTTTAGACAGGGATGGCGGGGAGCTGTTTTTT
>TRBJ2-3|few|TRBV2|NA
CASSEVTQYF
TGTGCCAGCAGTGAAGTTACGCAGTATTTT
>TRBJ1-5|NA|TRBV2|NA
CAIAGDRSNQPQHF
TGTGCCATCGCCGGGGACCGTAGCAATCAGCCCCAGCATTTT
>TRBJ2-7|NA|TRBV28|NA
CASSRQQFEQYF
TGTGCCAGCAGTCGACAACAATTCGAGCAGTACTTC
>TRBJ1-1|NA|TRBV20-1|NA
CSARNPLTPMNTEAFF
TGCAGTGCTAGAAACCCGCTGACCCCCATGAACACTGAAGCTTTCTTT
>TRBJ2-1|NA|TRBV29-1|NA
CSVGPRNEQFF
TGCAGCGTTGGCCCTAGGAATGAGCAGTTCTTC
>TRBJ2-1|many|TRBV7-9|NA
CASSPPRAGYNEQFF
TGTGCCAGCAGCCCCCCCCGAGCGGGTTACAATGAGCAGTTCTTC
>TRBJ2-7|many|TRBV7-3|NA
CASSRTAMSEQYF
TGTGCCAGCAGCCGTACGGCGATGAGCGAGCAGTACTTC
>TRBJ2-2|NA|TRBV7-2|TRBD2
CASSLSRLGLAEANTGELFF
TGTGCCAGCAGCTTATCGAGACTAGGACTAGCGGAAGCGAACACCGGGGAGCTGTTTTTT
>TRBJ2-7|NA|TRBV5-1|NA
CASSLDGTPREQYF
TGCGCCAGCAGCTTGGACGGGACCCCGAGGGAGCAGTACTTC
>TRBJ2-5|many|TRBV7-2|TRBD2
CASSLLAGGRETQYF
TGTGCCAGCAGCTTACTCGCGGGAGGGAGGGAGACCCAGTACTTC
>TRBJ1-3|many|TRBV7-2|NA
CASSLGGGSGNTIYF
TGTGCCAGCAGCTTAGGGGGGGGCTCAGGAAACACCATATATTTT
>TRBJ2-3|many|TRBV7-2|NA
CASSPHAAPGGKDTQYF
TGTGCCAGCAGCCCCCACGCGGCACCCGGAGGCAAGGATACGCAGTATTTT
>TRBJ2-3|many|TRBV6-2/TRBV6-3|NA
CASSTRAVTDTQYF
TGTGCCAGCAGTACCCGGGCGGTAACAGATACGCAGTATTTT
>TRBJ1-5|NA|TRBV5-1|TRBD1
CASSPGGEGAQHF
TGCGCCAGCAGCCCAGGGGGCGAGGGAGCCCAGCATTTT
>TRBJ2-2|few|TRBV2|TRBD2
CASEQLAGNTGELFF
TGTGCCAGCGAGCAACTAGCGGGGAACACCGGGGAGCTGTTTTTT
>TRBJ2-6|many|TRBV4-3|NA
CASSQEVGTGANVLTF
TGCGCCAGCAGCCAAGAAGTAGGCACTGGGGCCAACGTCCTGACTTTC
>TRBJ2-3|many|TRBV7-9|NA
CASSLGQTYTDTQYF
TGTGCCAGCAGCTTAGGTCAGACTTACACAGATACGCAGTATTTT
>TRBJ2-7|many|TRBV7-2|NA
CASSNPGYEQYF
TGTGCCAGCAGCAACCCTGGCTACGAGCAGTACTTC
>TRBJ1-6|many|TRBV5-6|TRBD1
CASSKGQAGSYNSPLHF
TGTGCCAGCAGCAAAGGACAGGCCGGCTCCTATAATTCACCCCTCCACTTT
>TRBJ2-7|few|TRBV4-1|NA
CASSQGGGGYEQYF
TGCGCCAGCAGCCAAGGTGGCGGAGGATACGAGCAGTACTTC
>TRBJ2-7|once|TRBV12-3/TRBV12-4|TRBD1
CASMRDRGLYEQYF
TGTGCCAGCATGCGGGACAGGGGGCTATACGAGCAGTACTTC
>TRBJ2-7|many|TRBV24-1|NA
CATSEAATYEQYF
TGTGCCACCAGTGAAGCAGCTACCTACGAGCAGTACTTC
>TRBJ1-2|many|TRBV7-2|NA
CASSTRNQGSTLYGYTF
TGTGCCAGCAGCACCAGAAACCAGGGGTCCACACTCTATGGCTACACCTTC
>TRBJ2-2|NA|TRBV28|NA
CACRGQVGFTGELFF
TGTGCCTGTCGAGGCCAGGTTGGCTTCACCGGGGAGCTGTTTTTT
>TRBJ1-1|NA|TRBV6-6|TRBD1
CASSGQGGSNTEAFF
TGTGCCAGCAGCGGACAGGGGGGATCGAACACTGAAGCTTTCTTT
>TRBJ2-2|many|TRBV7-2|NA
CASSLELAANTGELFF
TGTGCCAGCAGCTTAGAACTAGCAGCGAACACCGGGGAGCTGTTTTTT
>TRBJ2-1|many|TRBV6-2/TRBV6-3|TRBD2
CASSSQILRGRAYNEQFF
TGTGCCAGCAGTTCGCAGATTCTCCGGGGGAGGGCCTACAATGAGCAGTTCTTC
>TRBJ2-5|many|TRBV7-2|NA
CASSDGWGLLKTQYF
TGTGCCAGCAGCGACGGTTGGGGTTTACTCAAGACCCAGTACTTC
>TRBJ1-2|many|TRBV28|TRBD1
CASWPGQGAFGYTF
TGTGCCAGCTGGCCGGGACAGGGGGCGTTTGGCTACACCTTC
>TRBJ2-1|NA|TRBV6-2/TRBV6-3|TRBD2
CASSYTSGKSSYNEQFF
TGTGCCAGCAGTTACACTAGCGGGAAAAGCTCCTACAATGAGCAGTTCTTC
>TRBJ2-5|many|TRBV7-2|TRBD2
CASSSGTRQETQYF
TGTGCCAGCAGCTCCGGGACTAGGCAAGAGACCCAGTACTTC
>TRBJ1-2|many|TRBV7-8|NA
CASSLGTGLGRYGYTF
TGTGCCAGCAGCTTAGGAACAGGCCTAGGAAGATATGGCTACACCTTC
>TRBJ2-7|many|TRBV7-2|NA
CASSLPRGTYTYEQYF
TGTGCCAGCAGCTTGCCCCGCGGGACGTATACCTACGAGCAGTACTTC
>TRBJ2-1|NA|TRBV7-3|TRBD2
CASSSGGGSSYNEQFF
TGTGCCAGCAGCTCAGGAGGCGGGAGCTCCTACAATGAGCAGTTCTTC
>TRBJ2-7|many|TRBV7-2|NA
CASSTRVGSYEQYF
TGTGCCAGCAGCACCAGGGTCGGCTCCTACGAGCAGTACTTC
>TRBJ2-7|many|TRBV7-2|NA
CASCFQSSYEQYF
TGTGCCAGCTGTTTTCAGAGCTCCTACGAGCAGTACTTC
>TRBJ2-5|many|TRBV5-1|NA
CASSLVLVQQETQYF
TGCGCCAGCAGCTTGGTACTAGTGCAACAAGAGACCCAGTACTTC
>TRBJ1-4|many|TRBV10-1|NA
CASSESSLAQREKLFF
TGCGCCAGCAGTGAGTCTTCTTTGGCCCAGAGGGAAAAACTGTTTTTT
>TRBJ2-3|NA|TRBV2|NA
CASTTSVGADGGTDTQYF
TGTGCCAGCACAACGTCCGTTGGGGCCGACGGGGGCACAGATACGCAGTATTTT
>TRBJ1-1|many|TRBV27|NA
CASRLGGFMTEAFF
TGTGCCAGCAGGCTAGGGGGTTTTATGACTGAAGCTTTCTTT
>TRBJ2-7|NA|TRBV28|TRBD1
CASSLQGGGYEQYF
TGTGCCAGCAGTTTACAAGGGGGCGGTTACGAGCAGTACTTC